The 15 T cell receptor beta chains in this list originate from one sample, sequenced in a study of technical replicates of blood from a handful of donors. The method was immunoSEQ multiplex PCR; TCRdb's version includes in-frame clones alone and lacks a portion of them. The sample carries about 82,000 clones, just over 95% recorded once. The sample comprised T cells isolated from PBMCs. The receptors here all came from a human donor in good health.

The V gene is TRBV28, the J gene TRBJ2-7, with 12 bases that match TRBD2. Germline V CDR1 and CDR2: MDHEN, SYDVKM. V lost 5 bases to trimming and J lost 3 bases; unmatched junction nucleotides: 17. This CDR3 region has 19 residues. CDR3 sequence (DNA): TGTGCCAGCAGTCCTTACGGACTAGCGGGACCTACCCCAAACTACGAGCAGTACTTC. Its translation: CASSPYGLAGPTPNYEQYF. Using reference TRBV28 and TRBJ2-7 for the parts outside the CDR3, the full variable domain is DVKVTQSSRYLVKRTGEKVFLECVQDMDHENMFWYRQDPGLGLRLIYFSYDVKMKEKGDIPEGYSVSREKKERFSLILESASTNQTSMYLCASSPYGLAGPTPNYEQYFGPGTRLTVT.

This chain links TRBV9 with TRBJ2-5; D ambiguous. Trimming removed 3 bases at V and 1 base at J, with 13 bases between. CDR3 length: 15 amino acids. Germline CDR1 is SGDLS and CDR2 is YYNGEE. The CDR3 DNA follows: TGTGCCAGCAGCGCCAAAATGGCGGTCCAAGAGACCCAGTACTTC. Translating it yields CASSAKMAVQETQYF.

The CDR3 sequence is CASSESFATNEKLFF. The CDR3, as DNA: TGTGCCAGCAGTGAGTCGTTTGCAACTAATGAAAAACTGTTTTTT. The V gene is TRBV2, the J gene TRBJ1-4; D is unclear. Trimming cost V 3 bases and J 0 bases, with 8 bases left between them. CDR1 is SNHLY and CDR2 is FYNNEI in the germline V gene. The length of the CDR3 is 15 residues.

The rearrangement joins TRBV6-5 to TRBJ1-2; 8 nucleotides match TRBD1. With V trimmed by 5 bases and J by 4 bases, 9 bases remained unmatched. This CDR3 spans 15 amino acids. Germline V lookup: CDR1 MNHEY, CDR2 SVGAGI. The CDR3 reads CASSHRDRRFYGYTF. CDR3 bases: TGTGCCAGCAGTCACCGGGACAGGCGTTTCTATGGCTACACCTTC.

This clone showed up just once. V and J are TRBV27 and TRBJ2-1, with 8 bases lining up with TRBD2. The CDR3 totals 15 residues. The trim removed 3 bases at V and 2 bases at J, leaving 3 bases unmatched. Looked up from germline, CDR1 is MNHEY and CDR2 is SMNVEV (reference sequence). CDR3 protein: CASSFGRATYNEQFF. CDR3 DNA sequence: TGTGCCAGCAGTTTCGGGAGGGCCACCTACAATGAGCAGTTCTTC.

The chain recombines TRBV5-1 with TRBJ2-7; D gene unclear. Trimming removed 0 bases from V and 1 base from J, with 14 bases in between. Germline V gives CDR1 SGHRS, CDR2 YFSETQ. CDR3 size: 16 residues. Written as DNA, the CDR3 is TGCGCCAGCAGCTTGGTTGGAGCCCATCAATCCTACGAGCAGTACTTC. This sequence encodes CASSLVGAHQSYEQYF.

This CDR3 is CASSSAWREGETQYF. The DNA for the CDR3 is TGTGCCAGCAGCTCGGCCTGGCGGGAGGGTGAGACCCAGTACTTC. The rearrangement uses TRBV7-6 and TRBJ2-5, with 9 bases identical to TRBD2. The junction had 8 bases not matched to a gene; V was cut back by 4 bases and J by 5 bases. The CDR3 extends over 15 amino acids. Germline CDR1 is SGHVS and CDR2 is FNYEAQ.

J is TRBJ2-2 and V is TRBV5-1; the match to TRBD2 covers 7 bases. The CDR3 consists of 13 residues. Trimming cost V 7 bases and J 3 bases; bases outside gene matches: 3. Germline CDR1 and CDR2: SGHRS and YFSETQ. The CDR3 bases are TGCGCCAGCCCTGGGGGGGACACCGGGGAGCTGTTTTTT. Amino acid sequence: CASPGGDTGELFF.

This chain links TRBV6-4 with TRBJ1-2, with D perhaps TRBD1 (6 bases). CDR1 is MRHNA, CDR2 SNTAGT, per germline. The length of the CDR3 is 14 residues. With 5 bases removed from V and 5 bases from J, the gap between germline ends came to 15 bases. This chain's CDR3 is CASSNQGFGYGYTF. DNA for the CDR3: TGTGCCAGCAGTAACCAGGGGTTCGGATATGGCTACACCTTC.

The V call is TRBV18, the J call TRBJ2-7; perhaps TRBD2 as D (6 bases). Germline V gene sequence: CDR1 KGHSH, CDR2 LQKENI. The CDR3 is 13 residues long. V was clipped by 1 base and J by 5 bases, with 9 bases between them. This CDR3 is CASSPLRLDEQYF. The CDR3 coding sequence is TGTGCCAGCTCACCACTCCGACTAGACGAGCAGTACTTC.

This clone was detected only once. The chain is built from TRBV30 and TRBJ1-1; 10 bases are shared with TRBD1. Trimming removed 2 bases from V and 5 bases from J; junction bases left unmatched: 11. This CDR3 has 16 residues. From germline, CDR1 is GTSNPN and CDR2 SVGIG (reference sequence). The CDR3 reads CAWSLGFGTGVTEAFF. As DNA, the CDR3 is TGTGCCTGGAGTCTCGGATTCGGGACAGGGGTTACTGAAGCTTTCTTT.

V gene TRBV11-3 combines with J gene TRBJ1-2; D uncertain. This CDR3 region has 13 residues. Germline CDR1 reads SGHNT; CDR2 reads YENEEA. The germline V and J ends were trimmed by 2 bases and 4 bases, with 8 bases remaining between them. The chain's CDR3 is CASSLPEAYGYTF. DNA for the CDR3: TGTGCCAGCAGCTTACCCGAGGCCTATGGCTACACCTTC.

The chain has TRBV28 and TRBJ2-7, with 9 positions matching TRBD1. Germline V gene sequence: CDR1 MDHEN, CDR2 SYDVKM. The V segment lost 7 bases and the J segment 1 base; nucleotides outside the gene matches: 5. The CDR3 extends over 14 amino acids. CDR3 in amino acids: CASTRQGGSYEQYF. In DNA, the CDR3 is TGTGCCAGCACTCGACAGGGGGGTTCCTACGAGCAGTACTTC.

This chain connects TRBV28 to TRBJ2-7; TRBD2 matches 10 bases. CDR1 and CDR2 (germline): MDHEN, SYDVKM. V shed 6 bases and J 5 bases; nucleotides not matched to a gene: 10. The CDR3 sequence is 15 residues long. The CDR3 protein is CASRAPLAGVDEQYF. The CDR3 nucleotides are TGTGCCAGCAGAGCCCCCCTAGCGGGAGTTGACGAGCAGTACTTC.

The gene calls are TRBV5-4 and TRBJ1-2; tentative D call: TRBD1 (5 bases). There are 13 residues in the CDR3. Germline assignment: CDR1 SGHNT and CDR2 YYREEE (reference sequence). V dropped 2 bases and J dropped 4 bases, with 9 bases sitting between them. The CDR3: CASSLQEFYGYTF. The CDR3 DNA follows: TGTGCCAGCAGCTTACAGGAGTTCTATGGCTACACCTTC. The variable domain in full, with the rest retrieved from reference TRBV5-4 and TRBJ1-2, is ETGVTQSPTHLIKTRGQQVTLRCSSQSGHNTVSWYQQALGQGPQFIFQYYREEENGRGNFPPRFSGLQFPNYSSELNVNALELDDSALYLCASSLQEFYGYTFGSGTRLTVV.